The rows below give T cell receptor beta chains drawn from one sample of a study of blood T cell repertoires in COVID-19. Method: immunoSEQ multiplex PCR; TCRdb's copy keeps in-frame clones and lacks some. The sample has a few hundred thousand clones, roughly 86% seen once; the top ten hold less than 9.5%. What was sequenced was PBMCs or T cells enriched from blood (not recorded which). These TCRs come from a woman aged 30 to 39 who had recovered from COVID-19. Each CDR3 is given with its conserved first and last residue. D genes are given only for firm matches. Size is stated for part of the rows, as once, few or many counts, or as a class when the clone is expanded.

D: TRBD2; J: TRBJ2-1; size: NA; V: TRBV4-3; DNA: TGCGCCAGCAGCCAAGCTCTTAAGACTAGCGTATGGAATGAGCAGTTCTTC; CDR3: CASSQALKTSVWNEQFF
D: TRBD1; J: TRBJ2-3; size: NA; V: TRBV9; DNA: TGTGCCAGCAGCGCCCCGGACAGGGAGTCGCCAGATACGCAGTATTTT; CDR3: CASSAPDRESPDTQYF
D: NA; J: TRBJ1-2; size: NA; V: TRBV7-9; DNA: TGTGCCAGCAGCCGAGAATCCGGGGGTGGAGGTGGCTACACCTTC; CDR3: CASSRESGGGGGYTF
D: NA; J: TRBJ1-4; size: NA; V: TRBV30; DNA: TGTGCCTGGAGTAACGGGGTTCAAGAAAAACTGTTTTTT; CDR3: CAWSNGVQEKLFF
D: NA; J: TRBJ1-2; size: few; V: TRBV18; DNA: TGTGCCAGCTCTCCTCTCTCGACAGATCCCTTTGGCTACACCTTC; CDR3: CASSPLSTDPFGYTF
D: TRBD1; J: TRBJ1-1; size: NA; V: TRBV10-3; DNA: TGTGCCATCAGTCACGTGGTAGACAGGGGTGGTGGGATGAACACTGAAGCTTTCTTT; CDR3: CAISHVVDRGGGMNTEAFF
D: NA; J: TRBJ2-7; size: NA; V: TRBV5-4; DNA: TGTGCCAGCAGCTTGGGGGGGCGAGAGCAGTACTTC; CDR3: CASSLGGREQYF
D: TRBD1; J: TRBJ1-1; size: NA; V: TRBV28; DNA: TGTGCCAGCAGCCTACAGGGGGAAGCTTTCTTT; CDR3: CASSLQGEAFF
D: NA; J: TRBJ2-1; size: NA; V: TRBV3-1/TRBV3-2; DNA: TGTGCCAGCAGCCAAAGCGGTCCTGGCAATGAGCAGTTCTTC; CDR3: CASSQSGPGNEQFF
D: NA; J: TRBJ1-3; size: NA; V: TRBV3-1/TRBV3-2; DNA: TGTGCCAGCAGCCAAGCGGACAGAGGGAACACCATATATTTT; CDR3: CASSQADRGNTIYF
D: TRBD1; J: TRBJ1-1; size: NA; V: TRBV29-1; DNA: TGCAGCGTGGTGGGACAGGGCGGCACTGAAGCTTTCTTT; CDR3: CSVVGQGGTEAFF
D: NA; J: TRBJ2-1; size: NA; V: TRBV5-1; DNA: TGCGCCAGCAGCTTCCCAGGCTCCTACAATGAGCAGTTCTTC; CDR3: CASSFPGSYNEQFF
D: TRBD1; J: TRBJ1-2; size: NA; V: TRBV5-1; DNA: TGCGCCAGCAGCTTGTGGGACAGCTCCTATGGCTACACCTTC; CDR3: CASSLWDSSYGYTF
D: NA; J: TRBJ2-7; size: once; V: TRBV6-5; DNA: TGTGCCAGCAGCCGGGGATACTACTACGAGCAGTACTTC; CDR3: CASSRGYYYEQYF
D: NA; J: TRBJ2-5; size: NA; V: TRBV9; DNA: TGTGCCAGCAGCGTAGGGGGCAGGTTAGAGACCCAGTACTTC; CDR3: CASSVGGRLETQYF
D: TRBD1; J: TRBJ2-5; size: few; V: TRBV11-2; DNA: TGTGCCAGCAGACGCCCGGGACAGGGGGCGCAAAAAGGGGAGACCCAGTACTTC; CDR3: CASRRPGQGAQKGETQYF
D: TRBD1; J: TRBJ2-7; size: NA; V: TRBV9; DNA: TGTGCCAGCAGCGTAGGGACAGGAGTCTACGAGCAGTACTTC; CDR3: CASSVGTGVYEQYF
D: TRBD1; J: TRBJ2-7; size: NA; V: TRBV27; DNA: TGTGCCAGCAGTCTGGACAGGGGATTGTACGAGCAGTACTTC; CDR3: CASSLDRGLYEQYF
D: NA; J: TRBJ2-5; size: NA; V: TRBV15; DNA: TGTTCAATACAGGGACGGGAGACCCAGTACTTC; CDR3: CSIQGRETQYF
D: TRBD1; J: TRBJ1-2; size: NA; V: TRBV7-9; DNA: TGTGCCAGCAGCATTACGACAGGGAATGAGGGCTACACCTTC; CDR3: CASSITTGNEGYTF
D: TRBD1; J: TRBJ2-1; size: NA; V: TRBV9; DNA: TGTGCCAGCAGCTTCGGACAGGGGGCCTACAATGAGCAGTTCTTC; CDR3: CASSFGQGAYNEQFF
D: TRBD2; J: TRBJ2-3; size: NA; V: TRBV19; DNA: TGTGCCAGGGGGACTAGCGGAGATACAGATACGCAGTATTTT; CDR3: CARGTSGDTDTQYF